This section outlines one T cell receptor (beta chain) sequence together with its context. Enrolled through a virtual design, the participants were between roughly 18 and 100 years of age and came from 24 US areas. This entry belongs to a study of blood T cell repertoires in COVID-19. Study in general: PBMCs, B-cell-depleted T cells, or T cells provided the cDNA or gDNA that made up the material.

V lost 5 bases, J lost 2 bases, and 13 bases lay in between. The CDR3 runs to 16 residues. Germline V gene lookup returns CDR1 SEHNR and CDR2 FQNEAQ (reference sequence). Generated by immunoSEQ multiplex PCR, the TCRdb table keeps only in-frame clones and is missing some. The sample records approximately 100,000 clones, around 86% being singletons. This rearrangement joins TRBV7-9 to TRBJ2-6, with TRBD2 as a possible D gene (5 bases). The sequencing sample was made of PBMCs or T cells enriched from blood (not recorded which). This sequence was found in a woman aged 45-59 years who had recovered from COVID-19. CDR3 sequence (DNA): TGTGCCAGCAGCCTAAGCCTCGGGACTGGGGCCAACGTCCTGACTTTC. Translating gives CASSLSLGTGANVLTF.